This T cell receptor (beta chain) was retrieved from a study of human versus mouse CDR3 diversity and MHC coevolution. Study outcomes and limitations: The lowest clonal inequality scores came from most of the three human donors. Human CDR3s averaged more deletions and insertions than mouse CDR3s. Roughly 1.5 million TCR beta clonotypes were estimated for humans, the largest repertoire.

With regard to this clone: Its antigen is unidentified.

The CDR3 contains 15 residues. Trimming shortened V by 7 bases and J by 0 bases, and 17 bases separated the two germline ends. Germline V lookup: CDR1 SGDLS, CDR2 YYNGEE. Naive CD4 T cells were sorted as CD45RO-negative, CD62L-positive. Sequencing used immunoSEQ multiplex PCR; TCRdb keeps in-frame clones, though not all of them. In the table there are tens of thousands of clones, roughly 94% of which are singletons. The chain employs TRBV9 and TRBJ2-7; a weak D match, TRBD2 (5 bases). The sample was naive CD4+ T cells from blood. As for subset: CD45RO-negative CD62L-positive naive CD4 T cells. This receptor was identified in a person between 55 and 69 years old in good health. CDR3 sequence: CASPRISGLSYEQYF. Written as DNA, the CDR3 is TGTGCCAGCCCCCGGATAAGCGGCCTCTCCTACGAGCAGTACTTC.